This T cell receptor (beta chain) was observed in a study of shared clonotypes between healthy human individuals. This CDR3 has 15 residues. V was clipped by 2 bases and J by 3 bases; unmatched bases: 9. From germline, CDR1 is SQVTM and CDR2 ANQGSEA. CD45RA-negative memory and CD45RA+ naive subsets were split from the CD4+ cells. Per sorted-subset replicate PCR, input was about 180 ng DNA, representing roughly 28,000 T cell genomes. TCRdb's table, derived via immunoSEQ multiplex PCR, lists solely in-frame clones and lacks some. The sample comprises 550,000 to 800,000 clones, around 74% of which are singletons, and under 2% rests with the top ten. This clone was seen just once.

The sample comprised memory CD4+ T cells sorted from blood. Subset indicated: CD45RA-negative fraction. The chain uses TRBV29-1 and TRBJ1-1, with 7 bases identical to TRBD1. The TCR originated in a woman in her 30s in good health. CDR3 loop: CSVERGLGGDTEAFF. DNA of the CDR3: TGCAGCGTTGAAAGGGGGCTCGGGGGGGACACTGAAGCTTTCTTT.